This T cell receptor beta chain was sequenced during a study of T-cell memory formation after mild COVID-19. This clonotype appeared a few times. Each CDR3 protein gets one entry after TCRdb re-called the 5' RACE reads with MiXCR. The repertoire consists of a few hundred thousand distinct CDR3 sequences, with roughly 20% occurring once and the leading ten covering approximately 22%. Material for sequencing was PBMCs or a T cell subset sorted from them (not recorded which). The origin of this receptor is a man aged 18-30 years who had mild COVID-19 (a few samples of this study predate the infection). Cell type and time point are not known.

The CDR3 DNA follows: TGCGCCAGCAGCTCCGAGTATACGCAGTATTTT. Protein product: CASSSEYTQYF. The chain joins TRBV5-1 to TRBJ2-3; no definite D call. This CDR3 has 11 amino acids. Germline CDR1 and CDR2: SGHRS and YFSETQ. V was trimmed by 3 bases and J by 7 bases, leaving 6 bases between them. Looking up the rest from reference TRBV5-1 and TRBJ2-3 gives the full variable domain: KAGVTQTPRYLIKTRGQQVTLSCSPISGHRSVSWYQQTPGQGLQFLFEYFSETQRNKGNFPGRFSGRQFSNSRSEMNVSTLELGDSALYLCASSSEYTQYFGPGTRLTVL.